This TCR beta chain emerged from a study of patients and donors after allogeneic stem cell transplantation. Each CDR3 protein gets one entry after TCRdb re-called the RT-PCR reads with MiXCR. There are 390,000 or so distinct CDR3 sequences in the sample; around 16% occur only once, and 6.5% to 7.5% lies in the top ten. In this sample, this clonotype turned up many times. The V end was cut by 1 base, the J end by 5 bases, with 9 bases between. The CDR3 runs 14 residues. Germline V lookup: CDR1 SGHAT, CDR2 FQNNGV. The TCR was taken from a human donor who was either an allogeneic HSCT recipient or a stem cell or donor lymphocyte infusion donor (not recorded which). It is not recorded whose cells these are; they may come from a transplant donor. The chain combines TRBV11-2 with TRBJ2-1; D uncertain. Sequencing was performed on blood, either unsorted or a sorted T cell fraction (not recorded which). CDR3: CASSLGAVNNEQFF. CDR3 sequence (DNA): TGTGCCAGCAGCTTAGGGGCAGTCAACAATGAGCAGTTCTTC.